The 15 T cell receptor beta chains below come from one sample, sequenced in a study of shared clonotypes between healthy human individuals. Libraries were prepared by immunoSEQ multiplex PCR; TCRdb keeps only in-frame clonotypes and omits some of them. The data hold more than 850,000 clones, with around 78% observed a single time. The specimen sequenced was memory CD4+ T cells from PBMCs. Regarding subset: CD45RA-negative fraction. Receptors originate from a man younger than 35 in good health. Some clones in this sample may be carry-over from other donors' samples.

The chain couples TRBV7-2 to TRBJ2-4; D is perhaps TRBD1 (5 bases). Trimming left V 1 base short and J 0 bases short, with 10 bases between. CDR1 is SGHTA and CDR2 is FQGNSA in the germline V gene. The CDR3 contains 16 residues. CDR3 residues: CASSLGGSLAKNIQYF. The CDR3 region has the DNA TGTGCCAGCAGCTTAGGGGGCAGCTTAGCCAAAAACATTCAGTACTTC.

This clone was counted a single time. The V call is TRBV9, the J call TRBJ2-7, with TRBD1 as a possible D gene (6 bases). From germline, CDR1 is SGDLS and CDR2 YYNGEE. This CDR3 is built from 14 residues. Between the trimmed V and J ends, which lost 4 bases and 0 bases, there was a span of 11 bases. The CDR3 DNA reads TGTGCCAGCAGCTATTGGGACAACTCCTACGAGCAGTACTTC. This encodes CASSYWDNSYEQYF.

This clone was seen a handful of times. The gene calls are TRBV19 and TRBJ2-3, with 13 bases identical to TRBD2. Germline CDR1 LNHDA, CDR2 SQIVND (reference sequence). V lost 5 bases and J lost 6; bases outside the gene matches: 8. The CDR3 spans 16 residues. CDR3 sequence (DNA): TGTGCCAGTAGTCGCAGGACTAGCGGGAGTCTGGATACGCAGTATTTT. Its protein product is CASSRRTSGSLDTQYF.

Points on this clone: The identical CDR3 is also encoded by other nucleotide sequences in the sample. The chain uses TRBV2 and TRBJ2-7; D gene ambiguous. The ends were cut back, 4 bases at V and 3 bases at J, with 1 base in the middle. Germline values: CDR1 SNHLY, CDR2 FYNNEI. The CDR3 runs 10 residues. The CDR3 DNA reads TGTGCCAGCAGTGTCTACGAGCAGTACTTC. As protein: CASSVYEQYF.

J is TRBJ1-5 and V is TRBV2, with D possibly TRBD1 on 6 matching bases. Looked up from germline, CDR1 is SNHLY and CDR2 is FYNNEI. The CDR3 covers 14 residues. V was shortened by 2 bases and J by 2 bases, with 7 bases between the two germline ends. CDR3 amino acids: CASSERTGNQPQHF. DNA of the CDR3: TGTGCCAGCAGTGAAAGGACAGGCAATCAGCCCCAGCATTTT.

This clone was observed a few times. This sequence joins TRBV30 and TRBJ1-1, with no clear D. V lost 2 bases and J 0 bases, leaving 7 bases between the germline ends. CDR3 length: 13 residues. Looked up from germline, CDR1 is GTSNPN and CDR2 is SVGIG (reference sequence). CDR3: CAWSPGMNTEAFF. The CDR3 DNA reads as TGTGCCTGGAGTCCGGGCATGAACACTGAAGCTTTCTTT.

This clone was seen once. The gene calls are TRBV18 and TRBJ1-1; no clear D. The germline CDR1 and CDR2 sequences are KGHSH and LQKENI. Trimming took 2 bases from V and 6 from J, leaving 10 bases between them. The CDR3 sequence is 13 residues long. The CDR3 reads CASSPGESAEAFF. DNA of the CDR3: TGTGCCAGCTCACCAGGGGAGAGCGCTGAAGCTTTCTTT.

The rearrangement links TRBV18 to TRBJ1-4; D is undetermined. V was trimmed by 2 bases and J by 3 bases, leaving 7 bases between them. The CDR3 covers 14 residues. Germline lookup yields CDR1 KGHSH and CDR2 LQKENI. In nucleotides, the CDR3 is TGTGCCAGCTCACCAGGGTATCCTAATGAAAAACTGTTTTTT. Its translation: CASSPGYPNEKLFF.

V usage is TRBV4-2 and J usage is TRBJ2-3, with TRBD1 matching over 7 bases. The V gene end was trimmed by 4 bases and the J gene end by 1 base; junction bases not matched to a gene: 8. The CDR3 has 16 residues. CDR1 is LGHNA, CDR2 YNFKEQ, per germline. The CDR3: CASSPQTGSGTDTQYF. As DNA, the CDR3 is TGTGCCAGCAGCCCCCAGACAGGGTCGGGCACAGATACGCAGTATTTT.

The chain uses TRBV18 and TRBJ2-3; 8 nucleotides line up with TRBD1. From germline, CDR1 is KGHSH and CDR2 LQKENI. V lost 3 bases, J lost 1 base, and 9 bases stayed unmatched. The CDR3 loop spans 17 amino acids. The CDR3 reads CASSPYFPGQGTDTQYF. The CDR3 DNA follows: TGTGCCAGCTCACCCTACTTCCCGGGACAGGGCACAGATACGCAGTATTTT.

CDR3 sequence (DNA): TGTGCCAGCAGCGTCGGGACAGGGGGTTCCGAGAACACCGGGGAGCTGTTTTTT. Amino acids: CASSVGTGGSENTGELFF. The V and J genes are TRBV7-6 and TRBJ2-2; 11 bases agree with TRBD1. The germline V gene encodes CDR1 SGHVS and CDR2 FNYEAQ. The CDR3 extends over 18 amino acids. J was trimmed by 1 base and V by 5 bases; bases with no gene match: 9. Looking up the rest from reference TRBV7-6 and TRBJ2-2 gives the full variable domain: GAGVSQSPRYKVTKRGQDVALRCDPISGHVSLYWYRQALGQGPEFLTYFNYEAQQDKSGLPNDRFSAERPEGSISTLTIQRTEQRDSAMYRCASSVGTGGSENTGELFFGEGSRLTVL.

The genes are TRBV28 and TRBJ2-1; D is perhaps TRBD2 (6 bases). CDR3 length equals 16 residues. Trimming shortened V by 6 bases and J by 4 bases, and 19 bases separated the two germline ends. Germline CDR1 reads MDHEN; CDR2 reads SYDVKM. CDR3 DNA: TGTGCCAGCAGCTCGAGTCGGCTAGCGAGGTACAATGAGCAGTTCTTC. It encodes CASSSSRLARYNEQFF.

This sequence joins TRBV6-5 and TRBJ2-1; tentative D call: TRBD1 (6 bases). The V end lost 3 bases, the J end lost 6 bases, and 15 bases lay between the germline ends. The CDR3 length is 15 residues. Germline values: CDR1 MNHEY, CDR2 SVGAGI. The CDR3 region has the DNA TGTGCCAGCAGTTATGGGGGCATCGGCCCCAATGAGCAGTTCTTC. It specifies CASSYGGIGPNEQFF.

The chain carries TRBV5-1 and TRBJ2-7; D gene ambiguous. V dropped 4 bases and J dropped 5 bases, with 16 bases sitting between them. This CDR3 spans 14 amino acids. Germline assignment: CDR1 SGHRS and CDR2 YFSETQ. CDR3 in amino acids: CASSPSRSLDEQYF. For the CDR3, the DNA is TGCGCCAGCAGCCCCTCGAGGTCTCTAGACGAGCAGTACTTC.

CDR3 DNA: TGTGCCAGCGGGGGGCCGAATAGCAATCAGCCCCAGCATTTT. It specifies CASGGPNSNQPQHF. The chain joins TRBV6-1 to TRBJ1-5; D may be TRBD1 (6 bases). Germline V gene lookup returns CDR1 MNHNS and CDR2 SASEGT. The CDR3 runs 14 residues. Trimming pared 8 bases from V and 0 bases from J, leaving 11 bases between.